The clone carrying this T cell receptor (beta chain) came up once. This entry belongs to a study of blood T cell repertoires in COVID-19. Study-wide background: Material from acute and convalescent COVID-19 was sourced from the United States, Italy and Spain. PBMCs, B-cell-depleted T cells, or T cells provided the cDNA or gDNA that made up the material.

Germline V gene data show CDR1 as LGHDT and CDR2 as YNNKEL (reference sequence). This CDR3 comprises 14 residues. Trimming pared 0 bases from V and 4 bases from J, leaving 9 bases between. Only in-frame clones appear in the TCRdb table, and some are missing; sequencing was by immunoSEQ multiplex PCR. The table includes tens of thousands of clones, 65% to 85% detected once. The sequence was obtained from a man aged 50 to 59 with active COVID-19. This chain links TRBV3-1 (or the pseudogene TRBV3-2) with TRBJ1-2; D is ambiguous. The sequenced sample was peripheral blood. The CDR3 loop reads CASSQDAGFYGYTF. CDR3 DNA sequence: TGTGCCAGCAGCCAAGATGCAGGCTTCTATGGCTACACCTTC.